Listed below are T cell receptor beta chains from one sample, sequenced in a study of sequential checkpoint blockade in melanoma. TCRdb's copy holds only in-frame clones and misses some; the assay was immunoSEQ multiplex PCR. This sample yields around 20,000 clones, of which roughly 80% are seen a single time; more than 25% belongs to the top ten. Sequences were derived from CD8+ T cells sorted from blood (inferred from file names), sampled from a patient given nivolumab and ipilimumab in sequence. The receptor source for this set is a human donor with melanoma. Both conserved end residues are part of each CDR3. The order of the fields is V gene, D gene, J gene, clone size, CDR3 DNA, CDR3 protein. D genes are given only for firm matches. Clone size, where shown, is once, few, many, or a class for clones that have expanded.

v_call: TRBV9
d_call: -
j_call: TRBJ1-4
clone_size: -
cdr3_nt: TGTGCCAGCACCCGAGCAGTCGGAGTAGGTGAAAAACTGTTTTTT
cdr3_aa: CASTRAVGVGEKLFF

v_call: TRBV6-5
d_call: TRBD1
j_call: TRBJ2-7
clone_size: -
cdr3_nt: TGTGCCAGCAGACAAACAGTCGGACAGGCATACGAGCAGTACTTC
cdr3_aa: CASRQTVGQAYEQYF

v_call: TRBV29-1
d_call: -
j_call: TRBJ1-2
clone_size: -
cdr3_nt: TGCAGCGTTGCCTTCGGCAGACAATATGGCTACACCTTC
cdr3_aa: CSVAFGRQYGYTF

v_call: TRBV4-2
d_call: -
j_call: TRBJ2-1
clone_size: -
cdr3_nt: TGTGCCAGCAGCCAGAGGAGCGGAGGGCTGGAGGAGCAGTTCTTC
cdr3_aa: CASSQRSGGLEEQFF

v_call: TRBV19
d_call: -
j_call: TRBJ1-2
clone_size: -
cdr3_nt: TGTGCCAGTAGGCACAGGGCCTTAACCTATGGCTACACCTTC
cdr3_aa: CASRHRALTYGYTF

v_call: TRBV27
d_call: -
j_call: TRBJ2-5
clone_size: -
cdr3_nt: TGTGCCAGCAACTCGGAGGGGCCCCGGTTTGCCCAGTACTTC
cdr3_aa: CASNSEGPRFAQYF

v_call: TRBV6-1
d_call: TRBD1
j_call: TRBJ2-7
clone_size: once
cdr3_nt: TGTGCCAGCAGTGAAGCGGGACAGGGACCCTACGAGCAGTACTTC
cdr3_aa: CASSEAGQGPYEQYF

v_call: TRBV5-1
d_call: TRBD2
j_call: TRBJ2-7
clone_size: -
cdr3_nt: TGCGCCAGCAGCATAACTAGCGGGGGAACCTACGAGCAGTACTTC
cdr3_aa: CASSITSGGTYEQYF

v_call: TRBV5-1
d_call: TRBD1
j_call: TRBJ2-7
clone_size: -
cdr3_nt: TGCGCCAGCAGCTGGGGGACAGGGAGCTCCTACGAGCAGTACTTC
cdr3_aa: CASSWGTGSSYEQYF

v_call: TRBV6-1
d_call: TRBD1
j_call: TRBJ2-1
clone_size: -
cdr3_nt: TGTGCCAGCAGTGAAGCGGCGAGGGGGCACTCCTACAATGAGCAGTTCTTC
cdr3_aa: CASSEAARGHSYNEQFF

v_call: TRBV5-1
d_call: TRBD1
j_call: TRBJ2-1
clone_size: -
cdr3_nt: TGCGCCAGCAGCCCCGGACAGGGGTCTTACAATGAGCAGTTCTTC
cdr3_aa: CASSPGQGSYNEQFF

v_call: TRBV7-9
d_call: -
j_call: TRBJ2-4
clone_size: -
cdr3_nt: TGTGCCAGCAGCTTGTCAGACACCAAAAACATTCAGTACTTC
cdr3_aa: CASSLSDTKNIQYF

v_call: TRBV7-6
d_call: -
j_call: TRBJ2-7
clone_size: -
cdr3_nt: TGTGCCAGCAGCCCCCAGGGTCACGAGCAGTACTTC
cdr3_aa: CASSPQGHEQYF

v_call: TRBV5-1
d_call: TRBD2
j_call: TRBJ2-3
clone_size: -
cdr3_nt: TGCGCCAGCAGCTTGGCCGGCGGGAGGGCCACAGATACGCAGTATTTT
cdr3_aa: CASSLAGGRATDTQYF

v_call: TRBV4-3
d_call: -
j_call: TRBJ2-7
clone_size: -
cdr3_nt: TGCGCCAGCAGCCAAGAACTCACGGGGGTTATCTCCTACGAGCAGTACTTC
cdr3_aa: CASSQELTGVISYEQYF

v_call: TRBV4-3
d_call: TRBD1
j_call: TRBJ1-5
clone_size: once
cdr3_nt: TGCGCCAGCAGCCGATCCTTCGACAGGGCGGACCAGCCCCAGCATTTT
cdr3_aa: CASSRSFDRADQPQHF

v_call: TRBV11-3
d_call: TRBD2
j_call: TRBJ2-1
clone_size: -
cdr3_nt: TGTGCCAGCAGCTTCGGGACTAGCCTTGAGCAGTTCTTC
cdr3_aa: CASSFGTSLEQFF

v_call: TRBV30
d_call: TRBD2
j_call: TRBJ2-3
clone_size: once
cdr3_nt: TGTGCCTGGAGTGGTCTAGCGGGGTTTTCCGATACGCAGTATTTT
cdr3_aa: CAWSGLAGFSDTQYF

v_call: TRBV7-2
d_call: TRBD1
j_call: TRBJ2-7
clone_size: -
cdr3_nt: TGTGCCAGCAGCTTACGACAGGGATTGGCGTACGAGCAGTACTTC
cdr3_aa: CASSLRQGLAYEQYF

v_call: TRBV12-1
d_call: -
j_call: TRBJ2-1
clone_size: -
cdr3_nt: TGTGCCAGCAGCTGGACTAGCGGGGGGGCCTACAATGAGCAGTTCTTC
cdr3_aa: CASSWTSGGAYNEQFF

v_call: TRBV10-3
d_call: -
j_call: TRBJ2-7
clone_size: -
cdr3_nt: TGTGCCATCAGTGAGTCGGGGCAGGGGTCCCCCTACGAGCAGTACTTC
cdr3_aa: CAISESGQGSPYEQYF

v_call: TRBV7-9
d_call: TRBD1
j_call: TRBJ2-1
clone_size: -
cdr3_nt: TGTGCCAGCAGCTTAGGGGGACAGGGGGCGAGGAATGAGCAGTTCTTC
cdr3_aa: CASSLGGQGARNEQFF

v_call: TRBV29-1
d_call: -
j_call: TRBJ2-7
clone_size: -
cdr3_nt: TGCAGCGTTGAAGACACCTCCAGGACGGTCGGGGGATACGAGCAGTACTTC
cdr3_aa: CSVEDTSRTVGGYEQYF

v_call: TRBV6-5
d_call: -
j_call: TRBJ2-7
clone_size: -
cdr3_nt: TGTGCCAGCACGGCTAGCGTCCTTATCCCGTACGAGCAGTACTTC
cdr3_aa: CASTASVLIPYEQYF

v_call: TRBV5-1
d_call: TRBD2
j_call: TRBJ2-7
clone_size: -
cdr3_nt: TGCGCCAGCAGCTGGGCACTTGCTAGCGGGAGAGTACACGAGCAGTACTTC
cdr3_aa: CASSWALASGRVHEQYF

v_call: TRBV7-9
d_call: -
j_call: TRBJ1-1
clone_size: -
cdr3_nt: TGTGCCAGCAGCCGTACAGCGAACACTGAAGCTTTCTTT
cdr3_aa: CASSRTANTEAFF

v_call: TRBV4-3
d_call: -
j_call: TRBJ1-2
clone_size: -
cdr3_nt: TGCGCCAGCAGCCACCTACCGCGGGGGGCGAATGGCTACACCTTC
cdr3_aa: CASSHLPRGANGYTF

v_call: TRBV5-6
d_call: TRBD1
j_call: TRBJ1-1
clone_size: -
cdr3_nt: TGTGCCAGCAGCACAGGGGGGGGTGGCACTGAAGCTTTCTTT
cdr3_aa: CASSTGGGGTEAFF

v_call: TRBV21-1
d_call: -
j_call: TRBJ2-2
clone_size: few
cdr3_nt: TGTGCCAGCAGCAAAGCGCCCGCGGGAGGGGACACCGGGGAGCTGTTTTTT
cdr3_aa: CASSKAPAGGDTGELFF

v_call: TRBV5-6
d_call: TRBD1
j_call: TRBJ2-2
clone_size: -
cdr3_nt: TGTGCCAGCAGCTTGTTCAATGCAGGGGGCCCCGGGGAGCTGTTTTTT
cdr3_aa: CASSLFNAGGPGELFF

v_call: TRBV4-3
d_call: -
j_call: TRBJ2-7
clone_size: -
cdr3_nt: TGCGCCAGCAGCCAAGTCGTAGGGGGAGAGGGCGAGCAGTACTTC
cdr3_aa: CASSQVVGGEGEQYF

v_call: TRBV15
d_call: -
j_call: TRBJ2-7
clone_size: -
cdr3_nt: TGTGCCACCAGCAGACCCCAACGACTTGACTACGAGCAGTACTTC
cdr3_aa: CATSRPQRLDYEQYF

v_call: TRBV6-5
d_call: TRBD1
j_call: TRBJ1-6
clone_size: -
cdr3_nt: TGTGCCAGCAGTAGGGGGACAGAAAATTCCCCCCTCCACTTT
cdr3_aa: CASSRGTENSPLHF

v_call: TRBV5-1
d_call: -
j_call: TRBJ2-7
clone_size: -
cdr3_nt: TGCGCCAGCAGCTTTGGGGGCACCTACGAGCAGTACTTC
cdr3_aa: CASSFGGTYEQYF

v_call: TRBV10-3
d_call: -
j_call: TRBJ1-5
clone_size: -
cdr3_nt: TGTGCCATCAGTGAGTCTCCGGGGGTACAGCCCCAGCATTTT
cdr3_aa: CAISESPGVQPQHF

v_call: TRBV7-2
d_call: TRBD2
j_call: TRBJ2-2
clone_size: -
cdr3_nt: TGTGCCAGCAGCTTAGTTAGCGGGGAGAGAAGGACCGGGGAGCTGTTTTTT
cdr3_aa: CASSLVSGERRTGELFF

v_call: TRBV14
d_call: -
j_call: TRBJ2-7
clone_size: -
cdr3_nt: TGTGCCAGCAGCCCCCACCTAGCGCCCGCAGGGGAGCAGTACTTC
cdr3_aa: CASSPHLAPAGEQYF

v_call: TRBV7-9
d_call: -
j_call: TRBJ1-2
clone_size: few
cdr3_nt: TGTGCCAGCAGCGCACCCATTCTCGGGGGGCATCTCTATTCCTATGGCTACACCTTC
cdr3_aa: CASSAPILGGHLYSYGYTF

v_call: TRBV19
d_call: TRBD1
j_call: TRBJ2-1
clone_size: -
cdr3_nt: TGTGCCAGTACCCGACAGGGGGCCGCGGGGAATGAGCAGTTCTTC
cdr3_aa: CASTRQGAAGNEQFF

v_call: TRBV28
d_call: TRBD1
j_call: TRBJ1-6
clone_size: -
cdr3_nt: TGTGCCAGCAGTCTCGGGACAGGGTCGTATAATTCACCCCTCCACTTT
cdr3_aa: CASSLGTGSYNSPLHF

v_call: TRBV14
d_call: -
j_call: TRBJ2-7
clone_size: few
cdr3_nt: TGTGCCAGCAGCCACGGAGGGAACGAGCAGTACTTC
cdr3_aa: CASSHGGNEQYF

v_call: TRBV11-2
d_call: TRBD1
j_call: TRBJ1-1
clone_size: -
cdr3_nt: TGTGCCAGCAGCTTAGGGACAGGGACTGAAGCTTTCTTT
cdr3_aa: CASSLGTGTEAFF

v_call: TRBV5-4
d_call: -
j_call: TRBJ1-2
clone_size: -
cdr3_nt: TGTGCCAGCAGCTTGGGGGGGCCCTATGGCTACACCTTC
cdr3_aa: CASSLGGPYGYTF

v_call: TRBV4-3
d_call: -
j_call: TRBJ2-7
clone_size: -
cdr3_nt: TGCGCCAGCAGCCAAGATTTGAAGAGCTCCTACGAGCAGTACTTC
cdr3_aa: CASSQDLKSSYEQYF

v_call: TRBV6-4
d_call: TRBD2
j_call: TRBJ2-1
clone_size: -
cdr3_nt: TGTGCCAGCAGTGCCCGACTAGCGGCAGCCTCCTACAATGAGCAGTTCTTC
cdr3_aa: CASSARLAAASYNEQFF

v_call: TRBV9
d_call: TRBD2
j_call: TRBJ2-1
clone_size: -
cdr3_nt: TGTGCCAGCAGCGTATACAGCGGGGGGTACAATGAGCAGTTCTTC
cdr3_aa: CASSVYSGGYNEQFF

v_call: TRBV6-4
d_call: TRBD2
j_call: TRBJ2-7
clone_size: -
cdr3_nt: TGTGCCAGCAGTGACGGACTAGCGGGGAGAAAAATACCCTCCGAGCAGTACTTC
cdr3_aa: CASSDGLAGRKIPSEQYF

v_call: TRBV13
d_call: TRBD2
j_call: TRBJ2-7
clone_size: -
cdr3_nt: TGTGCCAGCAGCTTAAGCGGGGAGGTAGGAGCCGAGCAGTACTTC
cdr3_aa: CASSLSGEVGAEQYF

v_call: TRBV5-1
d_call: -
j_call: TRBJ2-7
clone_size: -
cdr3_nt: TGCGCCAGCAGCTTGGGTACCTACGAGCAGTACTTC
cdr3_aa: CASSLGTYEQYF

v_call: TRBV28
d_call: -
j_call: TRBJ1-6
clone_size: few
cdr3_nt: TGTGCCAGCAGCCCAGTGCGGGACCGAAAGCCAGATTCACCCCTCCACTTT
cdr3_aa: CASSPVRDRKPDSPLHF

v_call: TRBV9
d_call: TRBD1
j_call: TRBJ2-5
clone_size: -
cdr3_nt: TGTGCCAGCAGCGTAGACGAGGGGGCCGGGGAGACCCAGTACTTC
cdr3_aa: CASSVDEGAGETQYF

v_call: TRBV27
d_call: TRBD1
j_call: TRBJ2-7
clone_size: -
cdr3_nt: TGTGCCAGCAGCCCCGGGACAGGGTTCTACGAGCAGTACTTC
cdr3_aa: CASSPGTGFYEQYF

v_call: TRBV19
d_call: TRBD1
j_call: TRBJ2-7
clone_size: -
cdr3_nt: TGTGCCAGTAGTTTGACGGGACAGGGATCCGAGCAGTACTTC
cdr3_aa: CASSLTGQGSEQYF

v_call: TRBV13
d_call: -
j_call: TRBJ2-3
clone_size: -
cdr3_nt: TGTGCCAGCACCTTGGGCGTGAACGCAGATACGCAGTATTTT
cdr3_aa: CASTLGVNADTQYF

v_call: TRBV11-3
d_call: -
j_call: TRBJ1-1
clone_size: -
cdr3_nt: TGTGCCAGCCTCCAACTAACGAACACTGAAGCTTTCTTT
cdr3_aa: CASLQLTNTEAFF

v_call: TRBV27
d_call: -
j_call: TRBJ2-7
clone_size: few
cdr3_nt: TGTGCCAGCAGTGGACCCTCGGGACAAGCCTACGAGCAGTACTTC
cdr3_aa: CASSGPSGQAYEQYF

v_call: TRBV4-3
d_call: -
j_call: TRBJ2-5
clone_size: few
cdr3_nt: TGCGCCAGCAGCCAGGTACAGGGCTGGACCCAGTACTTC
cdr3_aa: CASSQVQGWTQYF

v_call: TRBV7-8
d_call: -
j_call: TRBJ1-5
clone_size: -
cdr3_nt: TGTGCCAGCAGCCACGGACAGAGGGGCAATCAGCCCCAGCATTTT
cdr3_aa: CASSHGQRGNQPQHF

v_call: TRBV5-6
d_call: -
j_call: TRBJ2-2
clone_size: -
cdr3_nt: TGTGCCAGCAGCTTGGCCGGGAAATACACCGGGGAGCTGTTTTTT
cdr3_aa: CASSLAGKYTGELFF

v_call: TRBV7-9
d_call: TRBD1
j_call: TRBJ2-5
clone_size: once
cdr3_nt: TGTGCCAGCAGCTTAATAGCGGAGGGGACAGGGGGCATGCAGTACTTC
cdr3_aa: CASSLIAEGTGGMQYF